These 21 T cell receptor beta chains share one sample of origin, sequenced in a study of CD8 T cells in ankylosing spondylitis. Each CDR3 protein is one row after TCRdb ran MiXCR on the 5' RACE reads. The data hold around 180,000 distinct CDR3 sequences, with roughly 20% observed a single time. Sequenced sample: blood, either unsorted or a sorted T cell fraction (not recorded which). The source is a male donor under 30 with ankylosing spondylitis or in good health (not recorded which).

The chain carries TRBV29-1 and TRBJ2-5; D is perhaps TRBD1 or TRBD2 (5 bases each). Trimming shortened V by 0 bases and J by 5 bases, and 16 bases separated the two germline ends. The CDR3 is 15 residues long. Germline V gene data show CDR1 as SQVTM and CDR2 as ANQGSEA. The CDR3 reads CSVEDLETKGETQYF. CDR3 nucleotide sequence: TGCAGCGTTGAAGATTTGGAGACTAAGGGGGAGACCCAGTACTTC. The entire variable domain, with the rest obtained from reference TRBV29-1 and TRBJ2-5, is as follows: SAVISQKPSRDICQRGTSLTIQCQVDSQVTMMFWYRQQPGQSLTLIATANQGSEATYESGFVIDKFPISRPNLTFSTLTVSNMSPEDSSIYLCSVEDLETKGETQYFGPGTRLLVL.

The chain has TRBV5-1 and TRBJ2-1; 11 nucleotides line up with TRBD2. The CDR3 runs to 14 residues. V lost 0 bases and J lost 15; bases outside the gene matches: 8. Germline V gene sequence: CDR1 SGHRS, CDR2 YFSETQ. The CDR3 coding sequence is TGCGCCAGCAGCTTGGAGGCTAGCGGGAGGACGGGGTTCTTC. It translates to CASSLEASGRTGFF.

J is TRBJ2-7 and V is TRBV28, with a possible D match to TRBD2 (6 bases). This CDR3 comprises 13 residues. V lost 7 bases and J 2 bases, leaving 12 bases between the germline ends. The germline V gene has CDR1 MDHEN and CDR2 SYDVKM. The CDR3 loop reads CASTQRVPYEQYF. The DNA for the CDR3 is TGTGCCAGCACCCAGCGGGTTCCCTACGAGCAGTACTTC.

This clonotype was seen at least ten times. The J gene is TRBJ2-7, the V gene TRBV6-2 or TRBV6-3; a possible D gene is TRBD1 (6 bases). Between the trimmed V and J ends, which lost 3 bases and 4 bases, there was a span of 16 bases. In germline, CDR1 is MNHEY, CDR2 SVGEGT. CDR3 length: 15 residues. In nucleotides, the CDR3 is TGTGCCAGCAGTTATTTGGGACATCGCTATTACGAGCAGTACTTC. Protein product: CASSYLGHRYYEQYF.

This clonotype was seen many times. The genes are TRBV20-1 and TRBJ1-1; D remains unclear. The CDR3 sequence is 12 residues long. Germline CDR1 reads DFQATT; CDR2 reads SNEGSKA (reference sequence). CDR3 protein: CSQQGRHTEAFF. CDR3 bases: TGCAGCCAACAAGGCCGGCACACTGAAGCTTTCTTT.

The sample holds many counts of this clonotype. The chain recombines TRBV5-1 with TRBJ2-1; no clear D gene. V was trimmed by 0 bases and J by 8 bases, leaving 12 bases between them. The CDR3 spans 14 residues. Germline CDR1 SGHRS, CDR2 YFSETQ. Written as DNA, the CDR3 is TGCGCCAGCAGCTTGGAACGGAGTATCGATGAGCAGTTCTTC. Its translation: CASSLERSIDEQFF.

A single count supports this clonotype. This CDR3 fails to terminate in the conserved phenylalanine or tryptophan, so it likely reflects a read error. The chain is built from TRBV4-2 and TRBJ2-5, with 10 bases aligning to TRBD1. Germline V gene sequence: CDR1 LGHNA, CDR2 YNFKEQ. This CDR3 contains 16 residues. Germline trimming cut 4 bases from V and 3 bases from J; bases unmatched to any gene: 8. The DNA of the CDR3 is TGTGCCAGCAGCCTCCCTGGACAGGGGGAAGAAGAGACCCAGTACTGC. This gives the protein CASSLPGQGEEETQYC.

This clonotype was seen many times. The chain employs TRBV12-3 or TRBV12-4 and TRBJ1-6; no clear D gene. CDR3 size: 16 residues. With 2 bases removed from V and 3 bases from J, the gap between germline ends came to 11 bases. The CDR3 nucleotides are TGTGCCAGCAGTTTACAAATGTCCGGCTATAATTCACCCCTCCACTTT. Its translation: CASSLQMSGYNSPLHF.

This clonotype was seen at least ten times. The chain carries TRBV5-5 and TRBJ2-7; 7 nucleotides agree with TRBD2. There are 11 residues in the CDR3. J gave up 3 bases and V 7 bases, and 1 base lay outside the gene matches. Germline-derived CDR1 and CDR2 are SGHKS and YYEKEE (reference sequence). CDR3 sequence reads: CASGGSYEQYF. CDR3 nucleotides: TGTGCCAGCGGCGGGAGCTACGAGCAGTACTTC. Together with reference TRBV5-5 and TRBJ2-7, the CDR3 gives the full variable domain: DAGVTQSPTHLIKTRGQQVTLRCSPISGHKSVSWYQQVLGQGPQFIFQYYEKEERGRGNFPDRFSARQFPNYSSELNVNALLLGDSALYLCASGGSYEQYFGPGTRLTVT.

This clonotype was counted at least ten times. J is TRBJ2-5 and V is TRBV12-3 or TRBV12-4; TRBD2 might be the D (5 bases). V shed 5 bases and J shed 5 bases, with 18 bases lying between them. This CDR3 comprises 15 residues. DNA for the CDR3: TGTGCCAGCAGTCCCCAGATCGTAGGGAGTGAGACCCAGTACTTC. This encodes CASSPQIVGSETQYF.

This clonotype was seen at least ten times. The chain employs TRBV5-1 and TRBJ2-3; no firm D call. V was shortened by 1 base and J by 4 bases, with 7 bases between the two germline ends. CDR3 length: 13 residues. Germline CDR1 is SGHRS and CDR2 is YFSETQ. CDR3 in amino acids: CASSLTAPDTQYF. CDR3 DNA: TGCGCCAGCAGCTTGACAGCCCCAGATACGCAGTATTTT. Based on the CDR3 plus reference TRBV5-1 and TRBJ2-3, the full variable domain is KAGVTQTPRYLIKTRGQQVTLSCSPISGHRSVSWYQQTPGQGLQFLFEYFSETQRNKGNFPGRFSGRQFSNSRSEMNVSTLELGDSALYLCASSLTAPDTQYFGPGTRLTVL.

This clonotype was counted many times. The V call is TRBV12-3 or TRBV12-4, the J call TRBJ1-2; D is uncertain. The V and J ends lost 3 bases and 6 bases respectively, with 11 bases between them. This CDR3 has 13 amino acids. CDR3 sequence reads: CASSLAGYDGYTF. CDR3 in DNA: TGTGCCAGCAGTTTGGCCGGGTACGATGGCTACACCTTC.

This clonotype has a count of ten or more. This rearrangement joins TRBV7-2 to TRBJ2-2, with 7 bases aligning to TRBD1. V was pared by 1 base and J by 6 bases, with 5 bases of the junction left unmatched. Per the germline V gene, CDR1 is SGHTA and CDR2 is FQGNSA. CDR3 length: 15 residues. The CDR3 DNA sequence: TGTGCCAGCAGCTTAGGACAGGGATTCTCCGGGGAGCTGTTTTTT. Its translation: CASSLGQGFSGELFF.

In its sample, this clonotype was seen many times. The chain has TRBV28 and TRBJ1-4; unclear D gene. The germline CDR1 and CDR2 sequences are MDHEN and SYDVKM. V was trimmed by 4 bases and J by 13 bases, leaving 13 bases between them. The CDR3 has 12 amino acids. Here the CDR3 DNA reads TGTGCCAGCAGTTCAACCTCAATAAGACTGTTTTTT. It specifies CASSSTSIRLFF.

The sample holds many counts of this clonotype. The CDR3: CSAREIAGTDTQYF. CDR3 nucleotide sequence: TGCAGTGCTAGAGAAATAGCGGGAACGGATACGCAGTATTTT. The chain couples TRBV20-1 to TRBJ2-3; TRBD2 agrees at 8 bases. The CDR3 extends over 14 amino acids. The V and J ends lost 0 bases and 6 bases, in that order; junction bases with no gene match: 5. Germline CDR1 reads DFQATT; CDR2 reads SNEGSKA (reference sequence).

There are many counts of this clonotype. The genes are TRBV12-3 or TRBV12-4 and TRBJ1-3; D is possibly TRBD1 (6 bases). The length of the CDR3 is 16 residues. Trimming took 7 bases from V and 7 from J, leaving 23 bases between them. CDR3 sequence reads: CASIEPGDMGANTIYF. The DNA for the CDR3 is TGTGCCAGCATCGAACCCGGGGACATGGGCGCCAACACCATATATTTT.

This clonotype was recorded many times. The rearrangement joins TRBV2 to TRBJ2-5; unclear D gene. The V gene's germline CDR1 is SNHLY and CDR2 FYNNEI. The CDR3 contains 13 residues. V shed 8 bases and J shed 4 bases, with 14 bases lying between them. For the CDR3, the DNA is TGTGCCAGCCGTGGCGGCGTTGCAGAGACCCAGTACTTC. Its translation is CASRGGVAETQYF.

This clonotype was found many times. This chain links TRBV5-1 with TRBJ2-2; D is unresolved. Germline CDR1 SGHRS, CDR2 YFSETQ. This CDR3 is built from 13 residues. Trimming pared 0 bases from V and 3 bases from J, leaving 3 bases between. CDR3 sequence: CASSLADTGELFF. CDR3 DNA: TGCGCCAGCAGCTTGGCGGACACCGGGGAGCTGTTTTTT.

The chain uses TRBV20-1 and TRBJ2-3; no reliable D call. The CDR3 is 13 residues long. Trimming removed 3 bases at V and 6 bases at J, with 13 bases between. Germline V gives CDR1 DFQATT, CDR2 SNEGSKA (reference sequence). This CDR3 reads CSASPGAMDTQYF. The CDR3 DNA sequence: TGCAGTGCTAGCCCAGGAGCGATGGATACGCAGTATTTT.

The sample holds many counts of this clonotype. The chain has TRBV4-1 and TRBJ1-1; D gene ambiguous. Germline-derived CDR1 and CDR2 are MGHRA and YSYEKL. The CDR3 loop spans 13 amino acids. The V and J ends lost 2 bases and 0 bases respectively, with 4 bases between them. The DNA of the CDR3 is TGCGCCAGCAGCCAACTCATGAACACTGAAGCTTTCTTT. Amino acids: CASSQLMNTEAFF.

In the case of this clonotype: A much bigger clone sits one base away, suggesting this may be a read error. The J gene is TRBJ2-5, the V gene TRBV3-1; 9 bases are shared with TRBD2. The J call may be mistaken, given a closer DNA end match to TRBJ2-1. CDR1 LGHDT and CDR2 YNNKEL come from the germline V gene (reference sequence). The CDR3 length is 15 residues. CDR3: CASEGGRGFRETQFF. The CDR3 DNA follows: TGTGCCAGCGAGGGCGGGAGGGGGTTCAGAGAGACCCAGTTCTTC.